This is a list of T cell receptor beta chains from one sample in a study of identifying expanded T cells in peripheral blood. Sequencing was performed with immunoSEQ multiplex PCR; in TCRdb, only in-frame clones are kept and a portion is missing. The sample carries approximately 91,000 clones, approximately 88% recorded once. The sample consisted of blood. The receptor source for this set is a person aged 18 to 75 in good health. The CDR3 runs from the conserved cysteine through the conserved F or W. A D gene is named only where the DNA matches it firmly. Not all rows give a size; the values are once, few, many and, for expanded clones, a class.

cdr3_aa,cdr3_nt,d_call,clone_size,v_call,j_call
CASHLPTGRLETQYF,TGTGCCAGCCATCTTCCGACAGGGAGGTTAGAGACCCAGTACTTC,NA,NA,TRBV28,TRBJ2-5
CASSIGSGYEQYF,TGTGCCAGTAGTATAGGTTCCGGCTACGAGCAGTACTTC,NA,NA,TRBV19,TRBJ2-7
CASSPRTRGDEQFF,TGTGCCAGCAGCCCCAGGACCAGGGGGGATGAGCAGTTCTTC,NA,NA,TRBV7-9,TRBJ2-1
CAISESARGRSEQYF,TGTGCCATCAGTGAGTCGGCCAGGGGCAGGTCCGAGCAGTACTTC,NA,NA,TRBV10-3,TRBJ2-7
CASSPGPQETQYF,TGTGCCAGCTCCCCGGGGCCCCAAGAGACCCAGTACTTC,NA,NA,TRBV6-4,TRBJ2-5
CASSVAVLNTEAFF,TGTGCCAGTAGCGTGGCAGTCTTGAACACTGAAGCTTTCTTT,NA,NA,TRBV19,TRBJ1-1
CASSYRETYEQYF,TGTGCCAGCAGTTACCGAGAAACCTACGAGCAGTACTTC,NA,once,TRBV6-5,TRBJ2-7
CASSQKGGRETQYF,TGCGCCAGCAGCCAAAAAGGGGGAAGGGAGACCCAGTACTTC,NA,NA,TRBV4-3,TRBJ2-5
CASIAIFSTDTQYF,TGTGCCAGCATAGCCATATTTTCCACAGATACGCAGTATTTT,NA,NA,TRBV6-1,TRBJ2-3
CASSFGLARTGELFF,TGCGCCAGCAGCTTTGGTCTAGCACGGACCGGGGAGCTGTTTTTT,NA,once,TRBV5-1,TRBJ2-2
CASSWGRGDSYNEQFF,TGTGCCAGCAGCTGGGGCCGCGGAGACTCCTACAATGAGCAGTTCTTC,NA,NA,TRBV5-6,TRBJ2-1
CASNAGIGTDTQYF,TGTGCCAGTAACGCAGGGATCGGGACAGATACGCAGTATTTT,NA,NA,TRBV19,TRBJ2-3
CASSTGRGVETGELFF,TGCGCCAGCAGCACCGGTAGGGGGGTGGAAACCGGGGAGCTGTTTTTT,NA,NA,TRBV5-1,TRBJ2-2
CASSQRTEPYEQYF,TGTGCCAGCAGCCAACGGACGGAACCCTACGAGCAGTACTTC,NA,NA,TRBV4-2,TRBJ2-7
CASSTLAGRRSYEQYF,TGCGCCAGCAGCACCTTAGCGGGGCGACGCTCCTACGAGCAGTACTTC,TRBD2,NA,TRBV5-1,TRBJ2-7
CASTRATAGNTIYF,TGTGCCAGTACCCGGGCAACAGCTGGAAACACCATATATTTT,NA,few,TRBV19,TRBJ1-3